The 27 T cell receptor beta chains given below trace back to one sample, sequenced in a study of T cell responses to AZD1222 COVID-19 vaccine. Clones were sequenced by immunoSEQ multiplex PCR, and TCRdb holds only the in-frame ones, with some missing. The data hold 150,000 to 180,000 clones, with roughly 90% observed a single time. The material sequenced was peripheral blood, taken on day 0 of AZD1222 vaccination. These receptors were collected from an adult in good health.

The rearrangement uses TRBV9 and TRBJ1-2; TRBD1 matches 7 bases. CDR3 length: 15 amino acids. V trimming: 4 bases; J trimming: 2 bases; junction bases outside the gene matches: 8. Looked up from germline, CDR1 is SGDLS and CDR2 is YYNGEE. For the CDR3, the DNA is TGTGCCAGCAGCAACCACAGGGGTGCGAACTATGGCTACACCTTC. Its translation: CASSNHRGANYGYTF.

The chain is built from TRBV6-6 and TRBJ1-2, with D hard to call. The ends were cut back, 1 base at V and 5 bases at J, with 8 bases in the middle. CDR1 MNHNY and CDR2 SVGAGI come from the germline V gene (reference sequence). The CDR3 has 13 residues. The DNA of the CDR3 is TGTGCCAGCAGTTACTTTGGCGGGTATGGCTACACCTTC. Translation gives CASSYFGGYGYTF.

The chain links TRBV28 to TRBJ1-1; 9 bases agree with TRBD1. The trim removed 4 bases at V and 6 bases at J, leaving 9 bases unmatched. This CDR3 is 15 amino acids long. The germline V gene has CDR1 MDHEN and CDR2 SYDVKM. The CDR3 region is CASSWRDRDGAEAFF. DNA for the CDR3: TGTGCCAGCAGTTGGCGGGACAGGGACGGGGCTGAAGCTTTCTTT.

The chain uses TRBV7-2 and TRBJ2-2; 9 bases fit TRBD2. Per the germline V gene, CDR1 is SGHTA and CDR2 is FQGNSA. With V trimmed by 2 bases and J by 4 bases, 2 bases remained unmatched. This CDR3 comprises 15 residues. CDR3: CASSLTAGGTGELFF. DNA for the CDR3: TGTGCCAGCAGCTTAACAGCGGGGGGCACCGGGGAGCTGTTTTTT. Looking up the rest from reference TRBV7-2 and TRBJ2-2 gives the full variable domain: GAGVSQSPSNKVTEKGKDVELRCDPISGHTALYWYRQSLGQGLEFLIYFQGNSAPDKSGLPSDRFSAERTGGSVSTLTIQRTQQEDSAVYLCASSLTAGGTGELFFGEGSRLTVL.

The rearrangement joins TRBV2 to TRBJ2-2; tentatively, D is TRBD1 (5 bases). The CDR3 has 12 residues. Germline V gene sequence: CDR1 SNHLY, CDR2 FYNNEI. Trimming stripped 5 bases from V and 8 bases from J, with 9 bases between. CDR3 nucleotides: TGTGCCAGCAGTCTAGGGGTGGGGGAGCTGTTTTTT. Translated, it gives CASSLGVGELFF.

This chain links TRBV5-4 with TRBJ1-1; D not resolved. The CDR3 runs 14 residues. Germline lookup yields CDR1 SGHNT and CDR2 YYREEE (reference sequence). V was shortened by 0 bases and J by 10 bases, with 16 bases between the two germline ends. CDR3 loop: CASSLAPRTAGAFF. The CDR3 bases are TGTGCCAGCAGCTTGGCCCCACGGACCGCAGGAGCTTTCTTT.

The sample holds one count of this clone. For the CDR3, the DNA is TGTGCCAGTAGTAAAAACAGGGTTAGCACAGATACGCAGTATTTT. Translation: CASSKNRVSTDTQYF. The chain has TRBV19 and TRBJ2-3, with D perhaps TRBD1 (6 bases). V lost 4 bases and J lost 0, with 11 bases in between. Germline V gives CDR1 LNHDA, CDR2 SQIVND (reference sequence). The CDR3 is 15 amino acids.

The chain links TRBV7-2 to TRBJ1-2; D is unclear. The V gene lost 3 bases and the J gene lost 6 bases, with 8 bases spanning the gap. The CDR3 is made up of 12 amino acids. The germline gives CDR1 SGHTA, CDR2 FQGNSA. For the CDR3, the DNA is TGTGCCAGCAGCTTTGGCGGGGATGGCTACACCTTC. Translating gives CASSFGGDGYTF.

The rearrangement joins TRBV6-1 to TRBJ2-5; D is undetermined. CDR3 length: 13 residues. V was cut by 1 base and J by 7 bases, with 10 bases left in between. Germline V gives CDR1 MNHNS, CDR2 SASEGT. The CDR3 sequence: CASSEGLGGTQYF. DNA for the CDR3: TGTGCCAGCAGTGAAGGGCTAGGCGGGACCCAGTACTTC.

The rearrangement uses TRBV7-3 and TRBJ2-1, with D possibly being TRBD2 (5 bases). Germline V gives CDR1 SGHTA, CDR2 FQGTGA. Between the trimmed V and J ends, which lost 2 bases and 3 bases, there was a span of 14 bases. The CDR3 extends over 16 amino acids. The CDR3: CASSLHGGRIYNEQFF. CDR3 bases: TGTGCCAGCAGCTTACACGGAGGTCGGATCTACAATGAGCAGTTCTTC.

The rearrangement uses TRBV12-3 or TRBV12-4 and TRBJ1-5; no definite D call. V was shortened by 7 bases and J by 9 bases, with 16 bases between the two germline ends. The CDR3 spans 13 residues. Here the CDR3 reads CASKRTLAGPQHF. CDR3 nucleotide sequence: TGTGCCAGCAAGAGGACCCTTGCGGGGCCCCAGCATTTT.

The CDR3 spells CASSLLRVSTDTQYF. For the CDR3, the DNA is TGTGCCAGCAGCTTACTGCGAGTCAGCACAGATACGCAGTATTTT. This sequence joins TRBV7-2 and TRBJ2-3; D is uncertain. There are 15 residues in the CDR3. Trimming left V 2 bases short and J 0 bases short, with 9 bases between. The germline gives CDR1 SGHTA, CDR2 FQGNSA. Based on the CDR3 plus reference TRBV7-2 and TRBJ2-3, the full variable domain is GAGVSQSPSNKVTEKGKDVELRCDPISGHTALYWYRQSLGQGLEFLIYFQGNSAPDKSGLPSDRFSAERTGGSVSTLTIQRTQQEDSAVYLCASSLLRVSTDTQYFGPGTRLTVL.

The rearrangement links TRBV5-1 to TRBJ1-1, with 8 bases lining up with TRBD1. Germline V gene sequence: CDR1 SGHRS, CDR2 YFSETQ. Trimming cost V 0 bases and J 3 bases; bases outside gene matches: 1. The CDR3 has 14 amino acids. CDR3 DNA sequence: TGCGCCAGCAGCTTGGCAGGGGGCGACACTGAAGCTTTCTTT. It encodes CASSLAGGDTEAFF.

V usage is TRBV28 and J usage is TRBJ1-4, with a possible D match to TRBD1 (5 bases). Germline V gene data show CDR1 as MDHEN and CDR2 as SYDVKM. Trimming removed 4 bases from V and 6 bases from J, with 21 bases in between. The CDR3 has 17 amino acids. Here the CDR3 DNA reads TGTGCCAGCAGTTCCCCGTCCCAGGGTGGAGGAGATGAAAAACTGTTTTTT. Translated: CASSSPSQGGGDEKLFF. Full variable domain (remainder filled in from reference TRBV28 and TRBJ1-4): DVKVTQSSRYLVKRTGEKVFLECVQDMDHENMFWYRQDPGLGLRLIYFSYDVKMKEKGDIPEGYSVSREKKERFSLILESASTNQTSMYLCASSSPSQGGGDEKLFFGSGTQLSVL.

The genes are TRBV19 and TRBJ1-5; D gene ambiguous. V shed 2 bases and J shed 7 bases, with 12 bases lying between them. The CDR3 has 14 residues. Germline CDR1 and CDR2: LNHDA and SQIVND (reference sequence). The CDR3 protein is CASSIRDRAQPQHF. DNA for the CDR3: TGTGCCAGTAGTATAAGGGATCGGGCCCAGCCCCAGCATTTT.

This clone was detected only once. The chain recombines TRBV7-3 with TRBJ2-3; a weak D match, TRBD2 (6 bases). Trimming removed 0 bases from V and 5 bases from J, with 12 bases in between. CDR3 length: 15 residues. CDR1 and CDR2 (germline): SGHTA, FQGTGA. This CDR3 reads CASSLTVGSEDTQYF. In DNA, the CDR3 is TGTGCCAGCAGCTTAACGGTCGGGAGTGAAGATACGCAGTATTTT.

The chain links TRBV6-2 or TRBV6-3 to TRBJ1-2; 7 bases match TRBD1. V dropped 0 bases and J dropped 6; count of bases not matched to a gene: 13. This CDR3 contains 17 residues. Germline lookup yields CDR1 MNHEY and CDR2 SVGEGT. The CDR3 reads CASSYSTGTGVLDGYTF. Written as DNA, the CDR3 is TGTGCCAGCAGTTACTCGACCGGAACAGGGGTTTTGGATGGCTACACCTTC.

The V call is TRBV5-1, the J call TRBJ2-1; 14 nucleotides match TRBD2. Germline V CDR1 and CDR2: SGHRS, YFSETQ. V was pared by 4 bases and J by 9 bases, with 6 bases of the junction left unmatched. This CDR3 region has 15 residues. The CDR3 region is CASSPGLAGVGEQFF. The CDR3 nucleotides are TGCGCCAGCAGCCCGGGACTAGCGGGAGTTGGTGAGCAGTTCTTC.

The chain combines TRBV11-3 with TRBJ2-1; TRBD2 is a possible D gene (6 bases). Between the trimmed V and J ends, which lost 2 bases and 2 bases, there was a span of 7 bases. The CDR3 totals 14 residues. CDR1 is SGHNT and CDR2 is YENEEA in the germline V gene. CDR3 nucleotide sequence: TGTGCCAGCAGCTTACGCGGGGCCTACAATGAGCAGTTCTTC. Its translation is CASSLRGAYNEQFF. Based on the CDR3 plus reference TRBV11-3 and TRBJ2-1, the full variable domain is EAGVVQSPRYKIIEKKQPVAFWCNPISGHNTLYWYLQNLGQGPELLIRYENEEAVDDSQLPKDRFSAERLKGVDSTLKIQPAELGDSAVYLCASSLRGAYNEQFFGPGTRLTVL.

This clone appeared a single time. The CDR3 DNA is TGCGCCAGCAGCTTGAACCAGGACAGGGTTGGAGCTTTCTTT. Translated, it gives CASSLNQDRVGAFF. This chain joins TRBV5-1 and TRBJ1-1; 8 bases map to TRBD1. Trimming removed 1 base from V and 10 bases from J; junction bases left unmatched: 9. The length of the CDR3 is 14 residues. The V gene's germline CDR1 is SGHRS and CDR2 YFSETQ.

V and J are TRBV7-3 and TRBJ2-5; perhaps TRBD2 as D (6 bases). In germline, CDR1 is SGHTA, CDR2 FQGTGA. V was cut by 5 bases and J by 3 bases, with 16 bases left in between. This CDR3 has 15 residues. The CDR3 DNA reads TGTGCCAGCAGCCGTACCGGGACTGGGAAAGAGACCCAGTACTTC. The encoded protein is CASSRTGTGKETQYF.

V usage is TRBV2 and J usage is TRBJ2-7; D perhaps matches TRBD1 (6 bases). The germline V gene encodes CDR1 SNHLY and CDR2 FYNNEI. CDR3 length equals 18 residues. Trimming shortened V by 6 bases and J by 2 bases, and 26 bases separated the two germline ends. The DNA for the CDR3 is TGTGCCAGCAGAGTAGACCGGGACACCAGTACAACAGCCTACGAGCAGTACTTC. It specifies CASRVDRDTSTTAYEQYF.

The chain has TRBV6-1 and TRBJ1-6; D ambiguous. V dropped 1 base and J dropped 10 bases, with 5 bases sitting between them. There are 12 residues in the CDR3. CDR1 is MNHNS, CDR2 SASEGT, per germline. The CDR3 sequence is CASSEGESPLHF. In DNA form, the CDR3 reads TGTGCCAGCAGTGAAGGCGAGTCACCCCTCCACTTT.

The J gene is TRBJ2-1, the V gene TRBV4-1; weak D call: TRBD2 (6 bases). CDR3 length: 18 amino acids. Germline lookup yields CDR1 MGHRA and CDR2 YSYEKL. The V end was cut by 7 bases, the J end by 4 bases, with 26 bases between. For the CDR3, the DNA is TGCGCCAGCATCGAAAGTTGGGGGACTTCTAGGACGTACAATGAGCAGTTCTTC. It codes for CASIESWGTSRTYNEQFF.

The CDR3 region is CASTPRENTEAFF. The CDR3 bases are TGTGCCAGCACCCCTCGAGAGAACACTGAAGCTTTCTTT. The chain carries TRBV12-3 or TRBV12-4 and TRBJ1-1; D is ambiguous. The CDR3 runs to 13 residues. The V end lost 7 bases, the J end lost 1 base, and 10 bases lay between the germline ends.

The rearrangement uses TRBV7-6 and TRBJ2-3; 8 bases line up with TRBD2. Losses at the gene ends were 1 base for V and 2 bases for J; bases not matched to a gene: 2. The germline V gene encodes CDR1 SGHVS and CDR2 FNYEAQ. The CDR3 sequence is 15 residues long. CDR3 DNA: TGTGCCAGCAGCTTAGGTAGCGGGGCCACAGATACGCAGTATTTT. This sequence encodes CASSLGSGATDTQYF.

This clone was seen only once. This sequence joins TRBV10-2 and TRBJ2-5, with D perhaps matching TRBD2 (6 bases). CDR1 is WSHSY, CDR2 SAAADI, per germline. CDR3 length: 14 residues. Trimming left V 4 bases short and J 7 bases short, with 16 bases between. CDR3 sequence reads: CASSGPNMEGTQYF. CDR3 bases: TGCGCCAGCAGTGGCCCTAACATGGAGGGGACCCAGTACTTC.